This is a list of T cell receptor beta chains from one sample in a study of OX40 agonist ivuxolimab in advanced cancers. TCRdb's table, derived via immunoSEQ multiplex PCR, lists solely in-frame clones and lacks some. The sample records around 63,000 clones, around 87% being singletons. Material: CD4+ or CD8+ T cells sorted from blood, obtained in a trial of the OX40 agonist ivuxolimab. These receptors all stem from an adult with an advanced solid tumor such as melanoma, head and neck, liver or kidney cancer. Both conserved end residues are part of each CDR3. Fields, in order: CDR3 DNA, CDR3 protein, J gene, V gene, D gene, clone size. The D gene is left open where the match is weak. Some rows have no size entry. The others give once, few or many, or a class for an expanded clone.

TGCGCCAGCAGCTTGGGACTAGCGGGGATTGACGAGCAGTACTTC | CASSLGLAGIDEQYF | TRBJ2-7 | TRBV5-1 | TRBD2 | -
TGCGCCAGCTCCCCTCCCTCGGGGAACGAGCAGTACTTC | CASSPPSGNEQYF | TRBJ2-7 | TRBV10-1 | - | -
TGTGCCAGCAGCCTTAAACCCCAGGGGGCGGGATTAGAGACCCAGTACTTC | CASSLKPQGAGLETQYF | TRBJ2-5 | TRBV7-2 | TRBD1 | -
TGTGCCAGCAGTCCCGGTACAGGGGCCTCCTACGAGCAGTACTTC | CASSPGTGASYEQYF | TRBJ2-7 | TRBV6-5 | TRBD1 | -
TGTGCCAGCAGGCCCGCCGTCCGGGACAGCTCCTACGAGCAGTACTTC | CASRPAVRDSSYEQYF | TRBJ2-7 | TRBV2 | TRBD1 | -
TGTGCCAGCAGCGGGAATAGTTCACCCCTCCACTTT | CASSGNSSPLHF | TRBJ1-6 | TRBV21-1 | - | -
TGTGCCAGTAGGGGTGGCGGATACTACGAGCAGTACTTC | CASRGGGYYEQYF | TRBJ2-7 | TRBV19 | - | -
TGTGCCAGCAGTGGGGGGGCAGAAAATCAGCCCCAGCATTTT | CASSGGAENQPQHF | TRBJ1-5 | TRBV2 | - | -
TGTGCCAGCTCTCTTCCGGGACAGCTCACCGGGGAGCTGTTTTTT | CASSLPGQLTGELFF | TRBJ2-2 | TRBV25-1 | TRBD1 | -
TGCGCCAGCAGCGGTCCGCCGGGGGGCGAGAGAAAACTGTTTTTT | CASSGPPGGERKLFF | TRBJ1-4 | TRBV5-1 | - | once
TGTGCCAGCAGCCGGGACGGGGGTAACACACTTTCTGGGGCCAACGTCCTGACTTTC | CASSRDGGNTLSGANVLTF | TRBJ2-6 | TRBV4-2 | - | -
TGTGCCAGCAGCCGCTTCGTCGGACAGTCCCAAGAGACCCAGTACTTC | CASSRFVGQSQETQYF | TRBJ2-5 | TRBV14 | - | -
TGTGCCAGCAGCGAGACCGGGACAGGGCGCTACGAGCAGTACTTC | CASSETGTGRYEQYF | TRBJ2-7 | TRBV27 | TRBD1 | -
TGTGCCAGCACCCCGGGAACCAACACCGGGGAGCTGTTTTTT | CASTPGTNTGELFF | TRBJ2-2 | TRBV14 | - | -
TGTGCCAGCAGTTTTAAGGGAACCGGGGAGCTGTTTTTT | CASSFKGTGELFF | TRBJ2-2 | TRBV27 | - | -
TGCGCCAGCAGCACCCGGACGGTAGCTAACTATGGCTACACCTTC | CASSTRTVANYGYTF | TRBJ1-2 | TRBV5-1 | - | -
TGTGCCAGCAGTTACTCAGGGACAGCCCAAGCTTTCTTT | CASSYSGTAQAFF | TRBJ1-1 | TRBV6-5 | TRBD1 | -
TGTGCCAGCAGCTTCGGGACTATTCGGGACACTGAAGCTTTCTTT | CASSFGTIRDTEAFF | TRBJ1-1 | TRBV7-9 | - | -
TGTGCCAGCACCAGACGACAGGGGACCCAAGAGACCCAGTACTTC | CASTRRQGTQETQYF | TRBJ2-5 | TRBV2 | TRBD1 | -
TGCGCCAGCAGCCTGACAGAGACCTACAATGAGCAGTTCTTC | CASSLTETYNEQFF | TRBJ2-1 | TRBV4-1 | - | -
TGTGCCAGCGACGAAACAATTAATGAGCAGTTCTTC | CASDETINEQFF | TRBJ2-1 | TRBV7-9 | - | -
TGTGCCAGCAGCAGAGGACAGGGCCTCAATGAGCAGTTCTTC | CASSRGQGLNEQFF | TRBJ2-1 | TRBV5-6 | TRBD1 | -
TGTGCCAGCAGTCTCGTCTTTACCTACGAGCAGTACTTC | CASSLVFTYEQYF | TRBJ2-7 | TRBV27 | - | -
TGTGTCAGAAGCTGCGAAGTCGGGGTTCCAGCTAACTATGGCTACACCTTC | CVRSCEVGVPANYGYTF | TRBJ1-2 | TRBV7-5 | - | once
TGTGCCAGCAGTGAAGTCGCAGGGTGGTCCAATGAGCAGTTCTTC | CASSEVAGWSNEQFF | TRBJ2-1 | TRBV2 | - | -
TGTGCCAGCGCTGAGGAAGATGGCCATGGCTACACCTTC | CASAEEDGHGYTF | TRBJ1-2 | TRBV19 | - | -
TGTGCCAGCAGTGTACAGGGGCTGGAGACCCAGTACTTC | CASSVQGLETQYF | TRBJ2-5 | TRBV6-1 | TRBD1 | -
TGCGCCAGCAGCTTGATAGGGGAATCTAATGAAAAACTGTTTTTT | CASSLIGESNEKLFF | TRBJ1-4 | TRBV5-1 | - | once
TGCGCCAGCAGCCGGTGGGAGTGGGTCACAGATACGCAGTATTTT | CASSRWEWVTDTQYF | TRBJ2-3 | TRBV4-1 | - | -
TGCGCCAGCAGCTTGGGTCTTACAGGGATGGGTAACACCATATATTTT | CASSLGLTGMGNTIYF | TRBJ1-3 | TRBV5-1 | - | -
TGTGCCAGCAGCTTTGTCGCAGGCACTGAAGCTTTCTTT | CASSFVAGTEAFF | TRBJ1-1 | TRBV5-4 | - | -
TGTGCCAGCAGCCAGGTAGGGTACACTGAAGCTTTCTTT | CASSQVGYTEAFF | TRBJ1-1 | TRBV2 | - | -
TGTGCCAGCAGGCCCCGAAGGGGCGCCGATGAAAAACTGTTTTTT | CASRPRRGADEKLFF | TRBJ1-4 | TRBV6-1 | - | -
TGTGCCAGCAGCTTTAACAGGGAAGAGACCCAGTACTTC | CASSFNREETQYF | TRBJ2-5 | TRBV7-2 | - | -
TGTGCCAGCAGCCTCCGAGAGGCGGGAGGGCGGAATGAGCAGTTCTTC | CASSLREAGGRNEQFF | TRBJ2-1 | TRBV7-9 | TRBD2 | once
TGTGCCAGCAGTGAACAGGGCTACAATGAGCAGTTCTTC | CASSEQGYNEQFF | TRBJ2-1 | TRBV2 | - | -
TGCGCCAGCAGCTGGACTAGCGCCCTGGGAGAGACCCAGTACTTC | CASSWTSALGETQYF | TRBJ2-5 | TRBV5-1 | TRBD2 | -
TGTGCCAGCAGTTACACGTCGGACGGGAACACTGAAGCTTTCTTT | CASSYTSDGNTEAFF | TRBJ1-1 | TRBV28 | - | -
TGTGCCAGCAGCTTAGATCGCGGTGGGACAGAGCTGTTTTTT | CASSLDRGGTELFF | TRBJ2-2 | TRBV11-2 | - | -
TGTGCCAGCAGCTTAGCACGGGGAAACACCATATATTTT | CASSLARGNTIYF | TRBJ1-3 | TRBV7-6 | - | -
TGTGCCAGTAGCGGGAACCTTTACGAGCAGTACTTC | CASSGNLYEQYF | TRBJ2-7 | TRBV10-3 | TRBD2 | -
TGTGCCAGCAGCTTGGGGGTGAGGGCGGATACCTACGAGCAGTACTTC | CASSLGVRADTYEQYF | TRBJ2-7 | TRBV5-5 | - | -
TGTGCCAGTAGCCTGGGGGGTAGGGAGACCCAGTACTTC | CASSLGGRETQYF | TRBJ2-5 | TRBV19 | - | -
TGCGCCAGCAGCCAGAGGATCCGGGACAGGGGGCGTCAAAGTCCGGGGGAGCAGTACTTC | CASSQRIRDRGRQSPGEQYF | TRBJ2-7 | TRBV4-1 | TRBD1 | -
TGTGCCAGCAGTGACAGGGGGACGCAGTATTTT | CASSDRGTQYF | TRBJ2-3 | TRBV11-2 | TRBD1 | -
TGCGCCAGCAGCCAACGAAGGGAGACAGTCGAGGGGAAAGACTCCTATAATTCACCCCTCCACTTT | CASSQRRETVEGKDSYNSPLHF | TRBJ1-6 | TRBV4-1 | - | -
TGTGCCAGCAGTTTAACACAGGGGGGTGCAGATACGCAGTATTTT | CASSLTQGGADTQYF | TRBJ2-3 | TRBV28 | TRBD1 | -
TGTGCCAGCAGTGAAAGAGGAGAGCACACTGAAGCTTTCTTT | CASSERGEHTEAFF | TRBJ1-1 | TRBV6-1 | - | few
TGCGCCAGCAGTGGGGAGGGATTTAATGAAAAACTGTTTTTT | CASSGEGFNEKLFF | TRBJ1-4 | TRBV5-1 | - | -
TGTGCCAGCAGTTCCTTCCTGAGGTACTATGGCTACACCTTC | CASSSFLRYYGYTF | TRBJ1-2 | TRBV6-6 | - | once
TGTGCCAGCAGAATTGGACCCCCCCACGAGCAGTACTTC | CASRIGPPHEQYF | TRBJ2-7 | TRBV6-6 | - | -
TGCAGCGTTCTCGGACTAGCGGGACTATACGAGCAGTACTTC | CSVLGLAGLYEQYF | TRBJ2-7 | TRBV29-1 | TRBD2 | -
TGTGCCAGCAAAATAGGACCGGGTGGCATTCAGTACTTC | CASKIGPGGIQYF | TRBJ2-4 | TRBV2 | - | -
TGCGCCAGCAGCTTGGCCAATAGCGGGAGGGCCTATATTGGGCGTGGGCAGTTCTTC | CASSLANSGRAYIGRGQFF | TRBJ2-1 | TRBV5-1 | TRBD2 | -